This T cell receptor beta chain is drawn from a study of blood T cell repertoires in COVID-19. Study-level background: T cells, B-cell-depleted T cells, or PBMCs provided the cDNA or gDNA that served as material.

The CDR3 totals 15 residues. The V segment lost 1 base and the J segment 3 bases; nucleotides outside the gene matches: 4. Germline V gene data show CDR1 as LNHDA and CDR2 as SQIVND (reference sequence). Assay: immunoSEQ multiplex PCR; the TCRdb copy retains only in-frame clones and omits some. The sample consists of approximately 300,000 clones, over 85% of them appearing once. The chain carries TRBV19 and TRBJ2-7; TRBD2 aligns across 9 bases. The sequenced sample was PBMCs or T cells enriched from blood (not recorded which). This TCR was sampled from a woman younger than 45 who had recovered from COVID-19. CDR3 sequence (DNA): TGTGCCAGTAGTATAGGGCTAGCGGGAAGCTACGAGCAGTACTTC. It translates to CASSIGLAGSYEQYF.